What follows is one T cell receptor (beta chain) and its context. This record comes from a study of T cell changes during pregnancy in multiple sclerosis. Only in-frame clones appear in the TCRdb table, and some are missing; sequencing was by immunoSEQ multiplex PCR. The sample yields over 80,000 clones, about nine tenths seen once. The sequences come from peripheral blood, collected in the second trimester of pregnancy. The clonotype comes from a female donor in good health, enrolled as a control in a pregnancy study.

CDR3 region: CASSQDTYRVSYNEQFF. The CDR3 coding sequence is TGCGCCAGCAGCCAAGACACATACAGGGTCTCCTACAATGAGCAGTTCTTC. The chain combines TRBV4-1 with TRBJ2-1, with D possibly matching TRBD1 (6 bases). Deletions cut 0 bases from V and 0 bases from J, with 12 bases between. Germline loops: CDR1 MGHRA, CDR2 YSYEKL. The CDR3 covers 17 residues.